The source of this T cell receptor beta chain is a study of cytomegalovirus exposure and HLA in healthy donors. About the study: Ancestry clustering placed about 86% of 350 to 500 genotyped donors in the Caucasian-associated cluster. Broader study findings: A later analysis reportedly found that, within productive TCRs, an Asian-associated ancestry cluster had fewer N-insertions than the mean observed across the approximately 670 donors. For most TCR sequences rarity was the rule, although some public TCRs occurred in many donors. Previous analysis showed most TCR beta V segments were productive about 87% or about 30% of the time.

Note on this clone: Its antigen is unknown. The sample has other DNA sequences that encode this CDR3 too.

The CDR3 consists of 14 residues. V dropped 3 bases and J dropped 6; count of bases not matched to a gene: 2. CDR1 is LNHDA, CDR2 SQIVND, per germline (reference sequence). The primer mix had 60 Vbeta and 13 Jbeta primers. Clones were read by immunoSEQ multiplex PCR, and TCRdb kept only the in-frame ones, dropping some. Recorded for this sample: under 95,000 clones. Sequencing was carried out using PBMCs. V usage is TRBV19 and J usage is TRBJ1-5; 10 positions match TRBD1. The sequence came from a man aged 45-65 years in good health and CMV-seronegative. This CDR3 reads CASSMGQGSQPQHF. The DNA of the CDR3 is TGTGCCAGTAGTATGGGACAGGGGAGTCAGCCCCAGCATTTT.